These T cell receptor beta chains were read from a single sample in a study of T cell responses to AZD1222 COVID-19 vaccine. The method was immunoSEQ multiplex PCR; TCRdb's version includes in-frame clones alone and lacks a portion of them. The sample consists of some 180,000 clones, approximately 92% of them appearing once. This sample comprised peripheral blood, obtained 28 days after the second dose of the MenACWY control vaccine. Receptors originate from an adult who received the MenACWY meningococcal vaccine as a control. CDR3s include the opening cysteine and the closing phenylalanine or tryptophan. The D gene is left open where the match is weak. Expanded clones are given a class, and other clones once, few, many or no size at all.

-	TRBD2	TRBV18	TRBJ2-1	CASSPTLTLAGGNNEQFF	TGTGCCAGCTCACCTACGCTTACTTTGGCGGGGGGCAACAATGAGCAGTTCTTC
-	-	TRBV30	TRBJ1-6	CAWSGVEGGSPLHF	TGTGCCTGGAGTGGGGTGGAGGGTGGTTCACCCCTCCACTTT
-	-	TRBV3-1/TRBV3-2	TRBJ2-7	CASSPGAGEQYF	TGTGCCAGCAGCCCAGGGGCCGGCGAGCAGTACTTC
-	-	TRBV6-5	TRBJ1-1	CASTSYTNTEAFF	TGTGCCAGCACCTCTTATACGAACACTGAAGCTTTCTTT
-	-	TRBV27	TRBJ1-2	CATSGGYGYTF	TGTGCCACCTCAGGTGGTTATGGCTACACCTTC
-	TRBD2	TRBV5-1	TRBJ2-3	CASKGLAGAPTDTQYF	TGCGCCAGCAAGGGACTAGCGGGGGCCCCCACAGATACGCAGTATTTT
-	-	TRBV28	TRBJ1-2	CASSLPVLMLGGYTF	TGTGCCAGCAGTTTACCTGTGTTGATGTTGGGAGGCTACACCTTC
once	TRBD1	TRBV5-1	TRBJ2-7	CASSIQTGNYEQYF	TGCGCCAGCAGCATCCAGACAGGGAACTACGAGCAGTACTTC
-	-	TRBV19	TRBJ1-3	CASSIGQNSGNTIYF	TGTGCCAGTAGTATCGGACAAAACTCTGGAAACACCATATATTTT
-	-	TRBV6-2/TRBV6-3	TRBJ2-1	CASSPSPFNEQFF	TGTGCCAGCAGTCCCTCCCCATTCAATGAGCAGTTCTTC
once	-	TRBV7-9	TRBJ1-2	CASTFDLGGGYGYTF	TGTGCCAGCACATTCGATTTAGGGGGTGGCTATGGCTACACCTTC
-	TRBD1	TRBV12-3/TRBV12-4	TRBJ2-7	CASSSQGYEQYF	TGTGCCAGCAGTTCACAGGGGTACGAGCAGTACTTC
once	TRBD1	TRBV30	TRBJ2-1	CACTGTGGRTYNEQFF	TGTGCCTGCACCGGGACAGGGGGCCGGACCTACAATGAGCAGTTCTTC
once	-	TRBV30	TRBJ1-1	CAWSGGENTEAFF	TGTGCCTGGAGTGGGGGAGAGAACACTGAAGCTTTCTTT
-	-	TRBV3-1/TRBV3-2	TRBJ1-1	CASSQSPGLSGSEAFF	TGTGCCAGCAGCCAAAGTCCGGGACTCTCGGGGTCTGAAGCTTTCTTT
-	TRBD1	TRBV7-9	TRBJ1-5	CASSLGGQNNQPQHF	TGTGCCAGCAGCTTAGGGGGACAGAACAATCAGCCCCAGCATTTT
-	-	TRBV30	TRBJ1-6	CAWSEGQLNSPLHF	TGTGCCTGGAGTGAAGGACAGCTCAATTCACCCCTCCACTTT
-	-	TRBV28	TRBJ1-2	CASSAPGRGYTF	TGTGCCAGCAGTGCCCCGGGACGCGGCTACACCTTC
-	TRBD1	TRBV5-1	TRBJ2-1	CASSGDSGTYNEQFF	TGCGCCAGCAGCGGGGACAGCGGTACCTACAATGAGCAGTTCTTC
-	TRBD1	TRBV19	TRBJ1-1	CASSTTRQGRAFF	TGTGCCAGTAGTACCACCCGACAGGGAAGGGCTTTCTTT
-	-	TRBV18	TRBJ1-2	CASSLGSSGTYGYTF	TGTGCCAGCTCCTTAGGGTCTTCGGGGACGTATGGCTACACCTTC
-	-	TRBV6-5	TRBJ2-7	CASSYSRRIGFEQYF	TGTGCCAGCAGTTACTCGCGGCGGATTGGTTTCGAGCAGTACTTC
-	-	TRBV5-1	TRBJ2-3	CASSPTALTDTQYF	TGCGCCAGCAGCCCTACCGCCCTCACAGATACGCAGTATTTT
-	-	TRBV5-1	TRBJ2-7	CASSSGQGGRSEQYF	TGCGCCAGCAGCTCTGGACAGGGAGGGAGATCCGAGCAGTACTTC
once	-	TRBV28	TRBJ1-4	CASSGDREKLFF	TGTGCCAGCAGCGGAGACCGAGAAAAACTGTTTTTT
-	TRBD1	TRBV4-3	TRBJ1-1	CASSQETGRTEAFF	TGCGCCAGCAGCCAAGAGACAGGGCGCACTGAAGCTTTCTTT
-	-	TRBV7-2	TRBJ2-2	CASSPGRIGELFF	TGTGCCAGCAGCCCCGGACGGATCGGGGAGCTGTTTTTT
-	-	TRBV3-1/TRBV3-2	TRBJ2-1	CASSQVLIYNEQFF	TGTGCCAGCAGCCAAGTTCTGATATACAATGAGCAGTTCTTC
-	-	TRBV21-1	TRBJ2-2	CANARQVEIGELFF	TGTGCCAACGCCAGACAGGTTGAAATCGGGGAGCTGTTTTTT
-	TRBD1	TRBV25-1	TRBJ2-1	CASSEGTGVHEQFF	TGTGCCAGCAGTGAAGGGACAGGGGTCCATGAGCAGTTCTTC
-	-	TRBV28	TRBJ1-1	CASTGLSEAFF	TGTGCCAGCACGGGGCTGAGTGAAGCTTTCTTT
-	TRBD1	TRBV7-9	TRBJ1-5	CASSPGQGTISNQPQHF	TGTGCCAGCAGCCCTGGACAGGGGACGATTAGCAATCAGCCCCAGCATTTT
once	TRBD1	TRBV7-2	TRBJ2-2	CASSSGQGVVTGELFF	TGTGCCAGCAGCTCCGGACAGGGGGTTGTTACCGGGGAGCTGTTTTTT
-	TRBD1	TRBV19	TRBJ2-5	CASSTIQGARETQYF	TGTGCCAGTAGTACCATACAGGGGGCGCGGGAGACCCAGTACTTC
-	-	TRBV6-4	TRBJ1-6	CASRTGNNSPLHF	TGTGCCAGCAGAACCGGGAATAATTCACCCCTCCACTTT
-	-	TRBV7-2	TRBJ1-1	CASSLTAMNTEAFF	TGTGCCAGCAGCTTAACAGCCATGAACACTGAAGCTTTCTTT
-	-	TRBV7-3	TRBJ2-5	CASSSGGLVETQYF	TGTGCCAGCAGTTCTGGGGGGCTTGTCGAGACCCAGTACTTC
once	TRBD1	TRBV16	TRBJ1-1	CASSQYGTGGTEAFF	TGTGCCAGCAGCCAATACGGGACAGGGGGCACTGAAGCTTTCTTT
-	-	TRBV6-6	TRBJ2-2	CASSSGPNTGELFF	TGTGCCAGCAGTTCGGGCCCTAACACCGGGGAGCTGTTTTTT
-	-	TRBV4-1	TRBJ2-3	CASSQQTTSTDTQYF	TGCGCCAGCAGCCAGCAGACTACTAGCACAGATACGCAGTATTTT
-	TRBD1	TRBV27	TRBJ2-1	CASKRTGAYNEQFF	TGTGCCAGCAAAAGGACAGGGGCCTACAATGAGCAGTTCTTC
-	-	TRBV5-6	TRBJ2-3	CASSWRMGGGTDTQYF	TGTGCCAGCAGCTGGCGAATGGGCGGAGGCACAGATACGCAGTATTTT
-	-	TRBV7-6	TRBJ2-5	CASSLEGGLKQETQYF	TGTGCCAGCAGCTTAGAGGGGGGGCTGAAACAAGAGACCCAGTACTTC
once	-	TRBV18	TRBJ2-7	CASSPLSRGGAYEQYF	TGTGCCAGCTCACCTCTCTCCCGCGGCGGCGCCTACGAGCAGTACTTC
-	TRBD1	TRBV5-1	TRBJ2-3	CASSYGQGAGTDTQYF	TGCGCCAGCAGCTACGGACAGGGGGCTGGCACAGATACGCAGTATTTT
-	TRBD1	TRBV4-1	TRBJ1-5	CASSPGQGSGQPQHF	TGCGCCAGCAGCCCGGGACAGGGTTCGGGTCAGCCCCAGCATTTT
-	-	TRBV7-9	TRBJ1-2	CASSLGSSTGLGYTF	TGTGCCAGCAGCTTAGGTTCTAGTACTGGACTTGGCTACACCTTC
-	TRBD1	TRBV11-2	TRBJ1-6	CASSAGTARSPLHF	TGTGCCAGCAGCGCCGGGACAGCCAGGTCACCCCTCCACTTT
-	-	TRBV6-4	TRBJ2-3	CASSDQGSDTQYF	TGTGCCAGCAGTGACCAGGGGTCAGATACGCAGTATTTT
few	-	TRBV6-4	TRBJ2-5	CASLGGQETQYF	TGTGCCAGCTTGGGGGGCCAAGAGACCCAGTACTTC
-	-	TRBV6-5	TRBJ1-5	CASSLGNGGNQPQHF	TGTGCCAGCAGTTTGGGTAATGGGGGCAATCAGCCCCAGCATTTT
few	TRBD1	TRBV27	TRBJ1-6	CASSRDRDSPLHF	TGTGCCAGCAGCCGGGACAGGGATTCACCCCTCCACTTT
-	-	TRBV11-3	TRBJ1-1	CASRSGQNTEAFF	TGTGCCAGCAGAAGCGGACAGAACACTGAAGCTTTCTTT
once	-	TRBV27	TRBJ1-2	CASSLVGQGRGYGYTF	TGTGCCAGCAGTTTAGTAGGCCAGGGGCGTGGGTATGGCTACACCTTC